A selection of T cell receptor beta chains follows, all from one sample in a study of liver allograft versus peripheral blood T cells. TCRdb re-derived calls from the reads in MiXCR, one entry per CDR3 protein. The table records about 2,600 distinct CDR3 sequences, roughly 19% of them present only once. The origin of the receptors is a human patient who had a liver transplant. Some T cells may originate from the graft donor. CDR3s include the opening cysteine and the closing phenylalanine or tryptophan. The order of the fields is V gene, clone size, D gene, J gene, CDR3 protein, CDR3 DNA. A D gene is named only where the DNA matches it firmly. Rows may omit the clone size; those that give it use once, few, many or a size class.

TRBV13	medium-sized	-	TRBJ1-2	CASSLGQGVRDYGYTF	TGTGCCAGCAGCTTAGGACAGGGTGTACGTGACTATGGCTACACCTTC
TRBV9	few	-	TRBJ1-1	CASSPEGGTEAFF	TGTGCCAGCAGCCCCGAGGGGGGGACTGAAGCTTTCTTT
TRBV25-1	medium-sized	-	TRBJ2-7	CASRGSYEQYF	TGTGCCAGCAGGGGTTCCTACGAGCAGTACTTC
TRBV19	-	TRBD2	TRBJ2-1	CASSTNGGLAGVEQFF	TGTGCCAGTAGTACGAACGGGGGGCTAGCGGGAGTCGAGCAGTTCTTC
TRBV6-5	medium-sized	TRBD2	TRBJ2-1	CASSAGGEQFF	TGTGCCAGCTCGGCGGGGGGTGAGCAGTTCTTC
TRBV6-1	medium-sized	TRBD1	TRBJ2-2	CASSKTGRGLFF	TGTGCCAGCAGTAAGACAGGGAGAGGGCTGTTTTTT
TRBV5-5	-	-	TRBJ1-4	CASSLDLGSEKLFF	TGTGCCAGCAGCTTGGACTTAGGGAGTGAAAAACTGTTTTTT
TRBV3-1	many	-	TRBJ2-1	CASSQDLATVNNEQFF	TGTGCCAGCAGCCAAGATTTAGCTACTGTAAACAATGAGCAGTTCTTC
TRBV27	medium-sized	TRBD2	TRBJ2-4	CASSLLRGGNIQYF	TGTGCCAGCAGTTTATTGCGGGGGGGCAACATTCAGTACTTC
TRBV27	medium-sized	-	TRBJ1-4	CASSSFQVATNEKLFF	TGTGCCAGCAGTTCCTTCCAGGTTGCAACTAATGAAAAACTGTTTTTT
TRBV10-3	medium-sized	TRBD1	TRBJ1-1	CAIRTGQPNTEAFF	TGTGCCATCAGAACGGGACAGCCGAACACTGAAGCTTTCTTT
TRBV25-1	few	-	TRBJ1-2	CASSEGGYGYTF	TGTGCCAGCAGTGAGGGCGGCTATGGCTACACCTTC
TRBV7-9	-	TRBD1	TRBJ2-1	CASSPPQGSWNEQFF	TGTGCCAGCAGCCCCCCACAGGGGTCTTGGAATGAGCAGTTCTTC
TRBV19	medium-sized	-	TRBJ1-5	CASSTSAGASPQPQHF	TGTGCCAGTAGTACTTCCGCAGGGGCCAGCCCTCAGCCCCAGCATTTT
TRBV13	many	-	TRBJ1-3	CASPKGDTIYF	TGTGCCAGCCCCAAGGGGGACACCATATATTTT
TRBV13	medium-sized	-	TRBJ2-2	CASSQGKNTGELFF	TGTGCCAGCAGCCAGGGGAAGAACACCGGGGAGCTGTTTTTT
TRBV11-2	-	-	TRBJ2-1	CASSRWSFEQFF	TGTGCCAGCAGCCGGTGGAGTTTCGAGCAGTTCTTC
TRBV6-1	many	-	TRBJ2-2	CASSEGRGGRAGELFF	TGTGCCAGCAGTGAGGGCAGGGGGGGAAGAGCCGGGGAGCTGTTTTTT